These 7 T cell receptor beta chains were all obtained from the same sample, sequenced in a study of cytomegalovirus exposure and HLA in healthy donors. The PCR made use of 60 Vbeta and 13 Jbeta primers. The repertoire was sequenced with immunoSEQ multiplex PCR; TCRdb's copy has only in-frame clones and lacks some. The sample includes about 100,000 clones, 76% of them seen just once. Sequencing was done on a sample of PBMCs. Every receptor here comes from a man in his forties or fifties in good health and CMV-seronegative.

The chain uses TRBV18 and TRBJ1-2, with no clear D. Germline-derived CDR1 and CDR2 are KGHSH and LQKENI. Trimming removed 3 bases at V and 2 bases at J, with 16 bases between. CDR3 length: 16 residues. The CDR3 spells CASSPSGGGSNYGYTF. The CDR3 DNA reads TGTGCCAGCTCACCCTCAGGAGGTGGATCGAACTATGGCTACACCTTC.

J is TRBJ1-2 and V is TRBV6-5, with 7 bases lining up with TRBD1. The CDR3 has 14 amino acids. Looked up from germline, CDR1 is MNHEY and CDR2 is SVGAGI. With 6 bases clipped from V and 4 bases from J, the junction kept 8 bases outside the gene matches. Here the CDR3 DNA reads TGTGCCAGCAGAAACAGGGGCGGTGGCTATGGCTACACCTTC. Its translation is CASRNRGGGYGYTF.

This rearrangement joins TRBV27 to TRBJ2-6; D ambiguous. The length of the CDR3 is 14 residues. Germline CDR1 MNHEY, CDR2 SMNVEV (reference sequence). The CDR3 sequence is CATGRISGANVLTF. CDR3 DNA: TGTGCTACCGGCAGGATCTCTGGGGCCAACGTCCTGACTTTC.

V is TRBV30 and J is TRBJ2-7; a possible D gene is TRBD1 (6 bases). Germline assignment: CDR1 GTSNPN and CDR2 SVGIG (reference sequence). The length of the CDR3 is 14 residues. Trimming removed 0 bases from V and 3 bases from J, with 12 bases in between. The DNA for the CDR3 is TGTGCCTGGAGTGTACAGGGCGGATACTACGAGCAGTACTTC. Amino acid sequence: CAWSVQGGYYEQYF.

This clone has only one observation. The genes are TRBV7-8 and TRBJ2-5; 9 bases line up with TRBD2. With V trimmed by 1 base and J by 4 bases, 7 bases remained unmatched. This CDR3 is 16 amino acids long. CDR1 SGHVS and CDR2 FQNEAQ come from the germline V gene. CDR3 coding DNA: TGTGCCAGCAGCTTAGGGGCGGCGGGGGGGCGAGAGACCCAGTACTTC. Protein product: CASSLGAAGGRETQYF.

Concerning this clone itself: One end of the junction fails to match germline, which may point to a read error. CDR3 amino acids: CSSSSSRQDGRAFERGYTF. The CDR3 nucleotides are TGTTCCAGCAGCTCGAGTCGACAGGATGGGAGGGCTTTCGAGCGAGGCTACACCTTC. The rearrangement links TRBV7-9 to TRBJ1-2; TRBD1 is a possible D gene (6 bases). This CDR3 is built from 19 residues. Germline CDR1 SEHNR, CDR2 FQNEAQ (reference sequence).

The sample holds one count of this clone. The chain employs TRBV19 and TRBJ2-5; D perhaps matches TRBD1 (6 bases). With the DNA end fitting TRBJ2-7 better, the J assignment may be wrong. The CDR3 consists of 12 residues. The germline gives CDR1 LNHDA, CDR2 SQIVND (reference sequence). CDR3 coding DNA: TGTGCCAGCAGGGGCGACTCCTACGAGCAGTACTTC. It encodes CASRGDSYEQYF.